A single sample gave rise to the 9 T cell receptor beta chains below, sequenced in a study of OX40 agonist ivuxolimab in advanced cancers. Generated by immunoSEQ multiplex PCR, the TCRdb table keeps only in-frame clones and is missing some. The sample lists 79,000 or so clones; 85% were seen once. The specimen comprised CD4+ or CD8+ T cells sorted from blood, sampled in a trial of the OX40 agonist ivuxolimab. These receptors were taken from an adult with an advanced solid tumor such as melanoma, head and neck, liver or kidney cancer.

This rearrangement joins TRBV30 to TRBJ2-5, with a possible D match to TRBD2 (5 bases). The CDR3 spans 13 residues. Germline-derived CDR1 and CDR2 are GTSNPN and SVGIG (reference sequence). The ends were cut back, 5 bases at V and 5 bases at J, with 15 bases in the middle. CDR3 nucleotide sequence: TGTGCCTGGGGGAGCCTCAACCGCGAGACCCAGTACTTC. This translates into CAWGSLNRETQYF.

The chain is built from TRBV7-9 and TRBJ2-7, with D perhaps TRBD1 or TRBD2 (5 bases each). Germline V gene data show CDR1 as SEHNR and CDR2 as FQNEAQ (reference sequence). The CDR3 is made up of 14 amino acids. V dropped 6 bases and J dropped 3 bases, with 15 bases sitting between them. The CDR3 sequence is CASRPTGTSYEQYF. In DNA form, the CDR3 reads TGTGCCAGCAGACCCACCGGGACCAGCTACGAGCAGTACTTC.

CDR3 protein: CASSLGGTLAYEQYF. CDR3 DNA sequence: TGTGCCAGCAGCTTAGGGGGGACCCTCGCTTACGAGCAGTACTTC. V is TRBV11-2 and J is TRBJ2-7; D is perhaps TRBD1 or TRBD2 (5 bases each). Trimming removed 1 base at V and 4 bases at J, with 14 bases between. CDR3 size: 15 residues. Germline values: CDR1 SGHAT, CDR2 FQNNGV.

This clone was recorded only once. The chain couples TRBV18 to TRBJ2-2; a weak D match, TRBD1 (5 bases). Germline CDR1 KGHSH, CDR2 LQKENI. There are 17 residues in the CDR3. Trimming took off 0 bases at V and 2 bases at J, with 13 bases between the two ends. The CDR3 sequence is CASSPPSLGVNTGELFF. CDR3 DNA: TGTGCCAGCTCACCACCGTCGTTAGGGGTCAACACCGGGGAGCTGTTTTTT. The full variable domain, its missing parts supplied by reference TRBV18 and TRBJ2-2, is NAGVMQNPRHLVRRRGQEARLRCSPMKGHSHVYWYRQLPEEGLKFMVYLQKENIIDESGMPKERFSAEFPKEGPSILRIQQVVRGDSAAYFCASSPPSLGVNTGELFFGEGSRLTVL.

The chain employs TRBV18 and TRBJ1-1; TRBD1 aligns across 9 bases. Germline V gene sequence: CDR1 KGHSH, CDR2 LQKENI. With V trimmed by 1 base and J by 5 bases, 8 bases remained unmatched. This CDR3 spans 16 amino acids. CDR3: CASSPRAGQGFTEAFF. The CDR3 bases are TGTGCCAGCTCACCACGGGCCGGACAGGGGTTTACTGAAGCTTTCTTT.

The chain has TRBV19 and TRBJ2-2, with 12 bases lining up with TRBD2. V dropped 6 bases and J dropped 4; count of bases not matched to a gene: 18. The CDR3 sequence is 20 residues long. Germline CDR1 LNHDA, CDR2 SQIVND (reference sequence). DNA for the CDR3: TGTGCCAGTAGGGGGGGGCGAGGACTAGCGGGACCTCGTGGCACCGGGGAGCTGTTTTTT. Residues: CASRGGRGLAGPRGTGELFF.

This clone was recorded only once. For the CDR3, the DNA is TGTGCCATCAGTGGGACAGGAGATTTCTACGAGCAGTACTTC. It specifies CAISGTGDFYEQYF. The gene calls are TRBV10-3 and TRBJ2-7, with 7 bases matching TRBD1. The CDR3 loop spans 14 amino acids. Germline V gene data show CDR1 as ENHRY and CDR2 as SYGVKD. Trimming took 4 bases from V and 3 from J; bases not matched to a gene: 6.

The CDR3 loop reads CAWSADSRGTQYF. Here the CDR3 DNA reads TGTGCCTGGAGTGCGGACTCGCGGGGGACCCAGTACTTC. This chain joins TRBV30 and TRBJ2-5; TRBD2 might be the D (6 bases). The ends were cut back, 1 base at V and 7 bases at J, with 13 bases in the middle. The CDR3 is made up of 13 amino acids. CDR1 is GTSNPN and CDR2 is SVGIG in the germline V gene (reference sequence).

In nucleotides, the CDR3 is TGTGCCAGCAGTGATACCCCCTTACAGGGGAGGGATGGCTACACCTTC. Translated: CASSDTPLQGRDGYTF. The chain combines TRBV6-1 with TRBJ1-2; TRBD1 agrees at 7 bases. CDR1 is MNHNS, CDR2 SASEGT, per germline. The CDR3 covers 16 residues. Germline trimming cut 3 bases from V and 6 bases from J; bases unmatched to any gene: 13.